This TCR beta chain is from a study of blood T cell repertoires in COVID-19 (dated by TCRdb to 2019 to 2021). Regarding the research as a whole: Samples covering the acute and convalescent phases of COVID-19 were provided by collaborators in the United States, Italy and Spain. The prospective study material was composed of cDNA or gDNA derived from T cells, B-cell-depleted T cells, or PBMCs. Subjects who had been exposed to COVID-19, were actively infected with it, or had recovered from it provided the deeply sampled blood TCRbeta repertoires that made up the dataset. The repertoires were made available in a free public database intended to serve as a resource for research on the immune response to SARS-CoV-2. Samples came from the ongoing ImmuneRACE study (first 160 participants) plus 1,254 subjects from 6 global collaborators. Sample metadata almost always included a de-identified subject ID, COVID-19 status, age in years and sex. Where available, HLA class I and class II types were taken from metadata supplied by the sample provider and were not determined by assay-based typing.

Via the germline V gene (reference sequence), CDR1 is SEHNR and CDR2 FQNEAQ. Inclusive of the bounding cysteine and phenylalanine, the CDR3 is 15 residues long. Of the read, only the CDR3 DNA is kept; its 45 bases are in frame from base 1. V is pared back by 4 bases and J by 0 bases, with 11 bases lying between the germline termini. TCRbeta CDR3 regions were amplified from genomic DNA using the immunoSEQ Assay, a bias-controlled multiplex PCR. Concerning the study's data processing: The number of nucleated cells in each sample was estimated by amplification of reference gene primers within the assay. To quantify the absolute abundance of each unique TCRbeta CDR3 rearrangement, sequence reads were collapsed and filtered. For each sample, productive Simpson clonality was calculated by taking the square root of Simpson's diversity index across productive rearrangements. This immuneACCESS table, as held by TCRdb, lists in-frame sequences with V and J called but not all clones. Of the missing ones, under half trace to an unresolved V gene in checked studies; the others have no known cause. The D gene and trimming were derived from the DNA, and the V and J assignments and clone size from that table. Present in this sample are around 50,000 clones, just over 90% of which were seen just once. About 1% of the sample belongs to the ten largest clones.

What the work shows at the level of the full study, not this receptor alone: How much clinical and demographic metadata was included differed by source and by participant, and the metadata was provided uncurated.

To note about this clone: Its cognate antigen has yet to be identified. There are no base qualities to consult, and no much larger clone falls within one base.

One collaborating source in Seattle enrolled patients during active infection and followed them longitudinally through the course of disease. Whole blood was collected in K2EDTA tubes by collaborating institutions according to the institutions' own protocols. For TCRbeta analysis, collaborator samples were shipped as frozen whole blood, as isolated PBMCs, or as DNA extracted from either sample type. The sample was peripheral blood. The chain is assembled from TRBV7-9 and TRBJ2-3, with no D gene named confidently. The sequence derives from a man in his sixties with COVID-19, enrolled during active disease. Read as DNA, the sequence is TGTGCCAGCAGCTCGAGTGACACTAGCACAGATACGCAGTATTTT. This encodes CASSSSDTSTDTQYF.